The 23 T cell receptor beta chains in this list originate from one sample, sequenced in a study of metastatic and nonmetastatic thyroid tumors (dated by TCRdb to 2020 to 2021). No treatment had been received by any patient before thyroid surgery. Library preparation was by PCR. These reads were obtained on an Illumina HiSeq 4000. TCRdb passed the public sequencing reads through fastp at Q25 and MiXCR, retaining productive beta sequences. Recorded for this sample are roughly 70,000 clones; roughly 18% of them occurred a single time. The ten largest clones add up to 9.5% to 15% of the sample. The sample taken for sequencing was blood. Receptors originate from a female donor with papillary thyroid cancer or a benign thyroid nodule (not recorded which). Some clones in this sample may be carry-over from other donors' samples.

In its sample, this clone was seen a few times. V usage is TRBV5-6 and J usage is TRBJ1-4; D not resolved. V lost 3 bases and J 0 bases, leaving 9 bases between the germline ends. Germline CDR1 is SGHDT and CDR2 is YYEEEE. CDR3 length: 15 residues. The CDR3 sequence: CASSSEIATNEKLFF. The CDR3 DNA follows: TGTGCCAGCAGCTCAGAGATTGCAACTAATGAAAAACTGTTTTTT.

Ten or more counts support this clone. The V and J genes are TRBV11-1 and TRBJ2-1; no reliable D call. V shed 5 bases and J shed 0 bases, with 14 bases lying between them. The CDR3 covers 16 residues. CDR1 is SGHAT, CDR2 FQDESV, per germline (reference sequence). This chain's CDR3 is CASSPTQSRSYNEQFF. The CDR3 coding sequence is TGTGCCAGCAGCCCTACACAGAGCCGCTCCTACAATGAGCAGTTCTTC.

The chain combines TRBV6-1 with TRBJ1-2; 12 bases line up with TRBD1. The V and J ends lost 3 bases and 4 bases, in that order; junction bases with no gene match: 3. The germline V gene has CDR1 MNHNS and CDR2 SASEGT. This CDR3 has 15 residues. CDR3 nucleotides: TGTGCCAGCAGTGACGGGACAGGGGGCAGCTATGGCTACACCTTC. Residues: CASSDGTGGSYGYTF.

This clone was counted once. The J gene is TRBJ1-1, the V gene TRBV4-2, with 7 nucleotides matching TRBD1. CDR1 and CDR2 from the germline V gene are LGHNA and YNFKEQ. This CDR3 is built from 18 residues. The trim removed 0 bases at V and 4 bases at J, leaving 14 bases unmatched. The CDR3, as DNA: TGTGCCAGCAGCCAAGATAGTGCTTTCGTCGACAGGGCCACTGAAGCTTTCTTT. This translates into CASSQDSAFVDRATEAFF.

This clone showed up just a few times. The V gene is TRBV5-5, the J gene TRBJ1-1, with D perhaps matching TRBD1 (5 bases). Germline-derived CDR1 and CDR2 are SGHKS and YYEKEE (reference sequence). V lost 0 bases and J 0 bases, leaving 6 bases between the germline ends. The CDR3 totals 14 residues. The DNA for the CDR3 is TGTGCCAGCAGCTTGGTCAGGGTGAACACTGAAGCTTTCTTT. Encoded protein: CASSLVRVNTEAFF.

This clone was counted ten times or more. V gene TRBV30 combines with J gene TRBJ1-4, with TRBD1 identical over 8 bases. Germline CDR1 reads GTSNPN; CDR2 reads SVGIG (reference sequence). After removal of 1 base from V and 6 bases from J, the junction contained 7 bases not matched to a gene. The CDR3 is 15 residues long. DNA for the CDR3: TGTGCCTGGAGTGGCCTGGGGACAGGCTATGAAAAACTGTTTTTT. Encoded protein: CAWSGLGTGYEKLFF.

This clone was detected many times. The chain couples TRBV20-1 to TRBJ2-2; D is possibly TRBD1 (5 bases). Germline V gene lookup returns CDR1 DFQATT and CDR2 SNEGSKA (reference sequence). The CDR3 contains 15 residues. V was pared by 0 bases and J by 4 bases, with 12 bases between. CDR3 amino acids: CSARDWQGPTGELFF. The CDR3, as DNA: TGCAGTGCTAGAGATTGGCAGGGCCCCACCGGGGAGCTGTTTTTT.

The V call is TRBV28, the J call TRBJ2-5; no firm D call. Trimming removed 2 bases from V and 2 bases from J, with 6 bases in between. The germline gives CDR1 MDHEN, CDR2 SYDVKM. The CDR3 covers 13 residues. The CDR3 protein is CASSLMGQETQYF. The CDR3 DNA reads as TGTGCCAGCAGTTTAATGGGGCAAGAGACCCAGTACTTC.

V usage is TRBV20-1 and J usage is TRBJ1-1; no reliable D call. Germline V gene data show CDR1 as DFQATT and CDR2 as SNEGSKA (reference sequence). The CDR3 extends over 12 amino acids. V was pared by 2 bases and J by 3 bases, with 7 bases between. The CDR3 sequence is CSARSGDTEAFF. DNA of the CDR3: TGCAGTGCTAGATCCGGGGACACTGAAGCTTTCTTT.

Comments on this clone: A junction end diverges from the germline sequence, so it may reflect a read error. The chain employs TRBV12-3 or TRBV12-4 and TRBJ2-5, with 9 positions matching TRBD1. The CDR3 contains 14 residues. The CDR3 coding sequence is TGTGCCAGAAGGGGAACAGGGGGCTTGGAGACCCGGTACTTC. Its protein is CARRGTGGLETRYF.

This clone showed up many times. The chain is built from TRBV14 and TRBJ2-2, with D perhaps TRBD1 (5 bases). CDR3 size: 15 residues. Trimming cost V 0 bases and J 6 bases, with 11 bases left between them. The germline V gene encodes CDR1 SGHDN and CDR2 FVKESK. The CDR3 protein is CASSQDRVVSGELFF. The CDR3, as DNA: TGTGCCAGCAGCCAAGACAGGGTGGTGTCCGGGGAGCTGTTTTTT.

This clone was detected many times. J is TRBJ2-7 and V is TRBV19; D tentatively fits TRBD1 or TRBD2 (5 bases each). The ends were cut back, 3 bases at V and 4 bases at J, with 10 bases in the middle. The germline CDR1 and CDR2 sequences are LNHDA and SQIVND (reference sequence). CDR3 length equals 13 residues. The CDR3 coding sequence is TGTGCCAGTAGTATCATAGGGACGTACGAGCAGTACTTC. Its protein is CASSIIGTYEQYF.

This clone showed up many times. The chain is built from TRBV6-4 and TRBJ2-1; D remains ambiguous. The CDR3 extends over 13 amino acids. Germline lookup yields CDR1 MRHNA and CDR2 SNTAGT. The ends were cut back, 3 bases at V and 5 bases at J, with 8 bases in the middle. CDR3 DNA sequence: TGTGCCAGCAGTGAGATCATGGACAATGAGCAGTTCTTC. Amino acid sequence: CASSEIMDNEQFF.

The genes are TRBV5-4 and TRBJ1-4; 8 positions match TRBD1. Per germline, CDR1 SGHNT and CDR2 YYREEE (reference sequence). The CDR3 extends over 15 amino acids. The J segment lost 5 bases and the V segment lost 2 bases, leaving 5 bases of the junction unmatched. This CDR3 reads CASSFNRGINEKLFF. In nucleotides, the CDR3 is TGTGCCAGCAGCTTTAACAGGGGGATAAATGAAAAACTGTTTTTT. The whole variable domain, remainder taken from reference TRBV5-4 and TRBJ1-4, is ETGVTQSPTHLIKTRGQQVTLRCSSQSGHNTVSWYQQALGQGPQFIFQYYREEENGRGNFPPRFSGLQFPNYSSELNVNALELDDSALYLCASSFNRGINEKLFFGSGTQLSVL.

This clone has at least ten counts. The gene calls are TRBV28 and TRBJ1-1; D ambiguous. The CDR3 sequence is 16 residues long. Trimming removed 6 bases at V and 0 bases at J, with 17 bases between. Germline lookup yields CDR1 MDHEN and CDR2 SYDVKM. The CDR3 region is CASSPLSLKMNTEAFF. Here the CDR3 DNA reads TGTGCCAGCAGCCCCCTATCACTGAAGATGAACACTGAAGCTTTCTTT.

This clone appeared a few times. CDR3 coding DNA: TGTGCCAGCAGTAGAGGGGAGGGTTTCTACGAGCAGTACTTC. It is translated as CASSRGEGFYEQYF. The rearrangement links TRBV2 to TRBJ2-7; 7 bases fit TRBD2. After removal of 5 bases from V and 3 bases from J, the junction contained 7 bases not matched to a gene. This CDR3 spans 14 amino acids. Germline CDR1 and CDR2: SNHLY and FYNNEI.

In this sample, this clone turned up many times. J is TRBJ2-7 and V is TRBV14, with D maybe TRBD2 (6 bases). Trimming pared 4 bases from V and 2 bases from J, leaving 15 bases between. The CDR3 covers 15 residues. Germline V lookup: CDR1 SGHDN, CDR2 FVKESK. The CDR3 nucleotides are TGTGCCAGCAGCCGTAACCGGGACTTAACCTACGAGCAGTACTTC. Amino acids: CASSRNRDLTYEQYF.

There are many counts of this clone. The genes are TRBV11-2 and TRBJ2-3, with D possibly being TRBD2 (5 bases). The V end lost 4 bases, the J end lost 4 bases, and 9 bases lay between the germline ends. CDR1 SGHAT and CDR2 FQNNGV come from the germline V gene. CDR3 length equals 13 residues. The CDR3 DNA follows: TGTGCCAGCAGCTCTCCCGGGGCAGATACGCAGTATTTT. Translating gives CASSSPGADTQYF.

This clone was seen a few times. The chain uses TRBV27 and TRBJ2-2, with D unclear. The CDR3 runs 13 residues. CDR1 is MNHEY and CDR2 is SMNVEV in the germline V gene (reference sequence). V lost 6 bases and J 5 bases, leaving 10 bases between the germline ends. CDR3 DNA sequence: TGTGCCAGCAGCATTACCGGGACCGGGGAGCTGTTTTTT. Amino acid sequence: CASSITGTGELFF.

The table lists this clone with many counts. CDR3 sequence (DNA): TGCAGTGCTAGAGTCCCGGGACAGGGTTCAAACACTGAAGCTTTCTTT. Its translation: CSARVPGQGSNTEAFF. V usage is TRBV20-1 and J usage is TRBJ1-1; TRBD1 matches at 9 bases. Trimming at V came to 1 base and at J to 2 bases, leaving 8 bases not matched to a gene. There are 16 residues in the CDR3. CDR1 is DFQATT and CDR2 is SNEGSKA in the germline V gene (reference sequence).

This clone has ten or more counts. The CDR3 bases are TGTGCCAGCAGTTACCTCGGTGGAGGGGTGCAGCCCCAGCATTTT. It yields the protein CASSYLGGGVQPQHF. The V gene is TRBV6-6, the J gene TRBJ1-5, with D possibly being TRBD1 (5 bases). The CDR3 length is 15 residues. Germline CDR1 is MNHNY and CDR2 is SVGAGI (reference sequence). Trimming pared 2 bases from V and 7 bases from J, leaving 15 bases between.

This clone was observed many times. The chain links TRBV7-9 to TRBJ2-3; D is uncertain. V was clipped by 2 bases and J by 2 bases, with 11 bases between them. The germline CDR1 and CDR2 sequences are SEHNR and FQNEAQ (reference sequence). CDR3 length equals 15 residues. CDR3 coding DNA: TGTGCCAGCAGCTTAAGCGCGGAATCCACAGATACGCAGTATTTT. It yields the protein CASSLSAESTDTQYF.

This clone came up many times. The rearrangement links TRBV9 to TRBJ2-7; the match to TRBD2 covers 14 bases. The length of the CDR3 is 17 residues. The germline gives CDR1 SGDLS, CDR2 YYNGEE. V shed 3 bases, J shed 3 bases, and the junction held 8 bases outside the gene matches. CDR3 in DNA: TGTGCCAGCAGCGAGGGACTAGCGGGAGTCCCTGGCTACGAGCAGTACTTC. Its translation: CASSEGLAGVPGYEQYF.